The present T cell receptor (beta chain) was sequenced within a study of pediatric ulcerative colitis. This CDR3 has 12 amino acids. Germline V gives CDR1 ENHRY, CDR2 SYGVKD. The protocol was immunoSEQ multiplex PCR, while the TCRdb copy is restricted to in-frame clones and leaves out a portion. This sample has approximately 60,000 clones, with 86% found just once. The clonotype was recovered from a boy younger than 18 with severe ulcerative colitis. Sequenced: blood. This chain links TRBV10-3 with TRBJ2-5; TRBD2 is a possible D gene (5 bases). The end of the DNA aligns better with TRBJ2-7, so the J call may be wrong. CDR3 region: CAIKKEVGEQYF. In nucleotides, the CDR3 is TGTGCCATCAAGAAGGAGGTAGGCGAGCAGTACTTC.